This T cell receptor beta chain came from a study of shared clonotypes between healthy human individuals. A note on this clone: Its specificity is unknown.

Notes on the study in general: A limitation of the genetic and exposure-history diversity represented arose from few donors.

CD45RO negativity and positive selection for CCR7 defined naive CD8 cells, a population that excluded terminally differentiated effector memory CD45RA+ cells. Clones were read by immunoSEQ multiplex PCR, and TCRdb kept only the in-frame ones, dropping some. The data show about 2.1 million clones, roughly 95% seen once. CDR3 length: 13 amino acids. Germline CDR1 and CDR2: SGHVS and FQNEAQ. Germline trimming cut 5 bases from V and 3 bases from J; bases unmatched to any gene: 4. The sample was naive CD8+ T cells from PBMCs. The gene calls are TRBV7-8 and TRBJ2-7, with 7 bases identical to TRBD2. The TCR comes from a man younger than 35 in good health. Some clones in this sample may be carry-over from other donors' samples. CDR3 DNA: TGTGCCAGCAGCGGGAGGGCCAGCTACGAGCAGTACTTC. Residues: CASSGRASYEQYF.